The TCR beta chain under discussion was sequenced for a study of cytomegalovirus exposure and HLA in healthy donors. Libraries were prepared by immunoSEQ multiplex PCR; TCRdb keeps only in-frame clonotypes and omits some of them. The table includes about 150,000 clones, 87% detected once. The germline V gene encodes CDR1 SNHLY and CDR2 FYNNEI. This CDR3 has 14 amino acids. V lost 5 bases, J lost 3 bases, and 7 bases stayed unmatched. The study, taken as a whole, reports: Cytomegalovirus status was reportedly diagnosed by the classifier with high sensitivity and specificity. Some TCR beta chains (about 170 of them) were listed as cytomegalovirus-associated.

This clone has only a few counts. Its target is unknown. Material: PBMCs. V usage is TRBV2 and J usage is TRBJ2-7; 7 bases line up with TRBD1. This clonotype originated in a man aged 18 to 30 in good health and CMV-seropositive. The CDR3 coding sequence is TGTGCCAGCAGTCGACCGGACAGGATCTACGAGCAGTACTTC. As protein: CASSRPDRIYEQYF.